This T cell receptor beta chain was obtained from a study of control samples from healthy donors and cancer patients (dated by TCRdb to 2019 to 2021). Concerning this clone: Its binding antigen is unknown. Base qualities are not provided; no much larger clone lies one nucleotide away.

Including the terminal cysteine and phenylalanine, the CDR3 comprises 15 residues. Just the 45-base CDR3 DNA is kept, in frame starting at base 1. The germline V gene gives CDR1 as SGHTA and CDR2 as FQGNSA. V is shortened by 0 bases, J by 2 bases, and the region joining them spans 8 bases. The protocol used for the library was the immunoSEQ multiplex PCR assay. TCRdb took this table from immuneACCESS and kept in-frame rearrangements with V and J called. Such tables lack part of the clones; where checked against another copy, unresolved V genes explain under half of the gap, and the rest is unexplained. This sample gives fewer than 85,000 clones in total; 89% of them show up just once. The top ten clonotypes cover 7.2% of the sample.

The sample taken for sequencing was blood. The sequence links TRBV7-2 to TRBJ1-5, with no confidently assigned D gene. The receptor was isolated from a man in his fifties or sixties in good health. The CDR3 region: CASSLALMGNQPQHF. The DNA sequence is as follows: TGTGCCAGCAGCTTAGCGTTGATGGGCAATCAGCCCCAGCATTTT.